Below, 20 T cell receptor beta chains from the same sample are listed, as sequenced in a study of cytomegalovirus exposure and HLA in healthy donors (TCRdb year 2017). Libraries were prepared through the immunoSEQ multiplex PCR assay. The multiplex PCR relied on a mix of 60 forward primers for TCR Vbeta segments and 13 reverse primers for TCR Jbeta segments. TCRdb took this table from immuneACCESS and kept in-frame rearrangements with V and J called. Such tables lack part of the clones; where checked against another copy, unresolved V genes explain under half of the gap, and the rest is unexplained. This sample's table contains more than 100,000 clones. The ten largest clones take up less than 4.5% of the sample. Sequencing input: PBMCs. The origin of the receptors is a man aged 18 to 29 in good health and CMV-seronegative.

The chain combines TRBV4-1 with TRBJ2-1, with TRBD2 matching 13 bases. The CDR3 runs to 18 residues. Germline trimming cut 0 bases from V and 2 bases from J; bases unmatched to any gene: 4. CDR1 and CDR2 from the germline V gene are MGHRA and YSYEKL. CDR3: CASSQEGLAGNTYNEQFF. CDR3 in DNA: TGCGCCAGCAGCCAAGAGGGACTAGCGGGGAATACCTACAATGAGCAGTTCTTC.

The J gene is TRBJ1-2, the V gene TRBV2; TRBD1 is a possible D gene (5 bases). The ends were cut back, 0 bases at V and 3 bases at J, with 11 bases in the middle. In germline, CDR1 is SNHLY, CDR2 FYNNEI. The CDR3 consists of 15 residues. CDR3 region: CASSEARWGDYGYTF. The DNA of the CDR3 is TGTGCCAGCAGTGAAGCGCGCTGGGGCGACTATGGCTACACCTTC.

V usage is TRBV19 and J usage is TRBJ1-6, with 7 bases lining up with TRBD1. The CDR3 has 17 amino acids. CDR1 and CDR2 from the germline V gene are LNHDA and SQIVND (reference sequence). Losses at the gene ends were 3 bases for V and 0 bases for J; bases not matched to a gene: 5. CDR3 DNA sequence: TGTGCCAGTAGTATGGGACAGAGTAGCTCCTATAATTCACCCCTCCACTTT. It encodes CASSMGQSSSYNSPLHF.

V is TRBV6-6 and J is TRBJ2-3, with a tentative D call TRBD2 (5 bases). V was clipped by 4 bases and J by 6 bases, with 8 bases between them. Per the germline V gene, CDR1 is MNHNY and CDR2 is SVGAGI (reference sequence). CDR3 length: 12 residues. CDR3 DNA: TGTGCCAGCAGTTTGCCGGGGGATACGCAGTATTTT. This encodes CASSLPGDTQYF.

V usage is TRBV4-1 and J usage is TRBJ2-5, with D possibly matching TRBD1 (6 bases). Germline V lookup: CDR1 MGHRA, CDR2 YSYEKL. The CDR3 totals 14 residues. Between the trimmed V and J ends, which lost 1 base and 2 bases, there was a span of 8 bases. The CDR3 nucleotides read TGCGCCAGCAGCCAAGGTGGACAGCAAGAGACCCAGTACTTC. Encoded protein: CASSQGGQQETQYF.

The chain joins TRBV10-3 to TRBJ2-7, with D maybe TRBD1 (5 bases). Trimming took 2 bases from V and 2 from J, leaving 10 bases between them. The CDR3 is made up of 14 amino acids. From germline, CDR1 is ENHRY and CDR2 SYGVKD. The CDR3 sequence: CAISEGQGTYEQYF. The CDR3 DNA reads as TGTGCCATCAGTGAGGGGCAGGGCACCTACGAGCAGTACTTC.

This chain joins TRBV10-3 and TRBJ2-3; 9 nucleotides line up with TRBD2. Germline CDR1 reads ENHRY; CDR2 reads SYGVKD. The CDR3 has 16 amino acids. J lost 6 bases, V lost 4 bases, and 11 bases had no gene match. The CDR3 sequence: CAISAEAGGPGDTQYF. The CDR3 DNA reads TGTGCCATCAGTGCGGAAGCGGGAGGCCCGGGGGATACGCAGTATTTT.

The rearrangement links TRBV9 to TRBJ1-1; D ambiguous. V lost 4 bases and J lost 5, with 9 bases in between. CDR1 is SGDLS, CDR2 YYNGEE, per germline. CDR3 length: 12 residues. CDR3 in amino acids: CASSSPSTEAFF. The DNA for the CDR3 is TGTGCCAGCAGCTCCCCTAGTACTGAAGCTTTCTTT.

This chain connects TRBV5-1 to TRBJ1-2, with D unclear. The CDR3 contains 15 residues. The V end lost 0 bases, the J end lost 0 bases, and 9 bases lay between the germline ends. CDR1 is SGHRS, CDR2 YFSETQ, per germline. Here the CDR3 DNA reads TGCGCCAGCAGCTTGGCATCACTAGCTAACTATGGCTACACCTTC. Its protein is CASSLASLANYGYTF.

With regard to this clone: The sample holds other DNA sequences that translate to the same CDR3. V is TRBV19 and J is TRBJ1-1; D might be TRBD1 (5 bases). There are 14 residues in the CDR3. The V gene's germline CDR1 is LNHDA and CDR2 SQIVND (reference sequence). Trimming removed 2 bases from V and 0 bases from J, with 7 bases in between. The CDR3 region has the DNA TGTGCCAGTAGTATAACAGGAGTGAACACTGAAGCTTTCTTT. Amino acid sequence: CASSITGVNTEAFF.

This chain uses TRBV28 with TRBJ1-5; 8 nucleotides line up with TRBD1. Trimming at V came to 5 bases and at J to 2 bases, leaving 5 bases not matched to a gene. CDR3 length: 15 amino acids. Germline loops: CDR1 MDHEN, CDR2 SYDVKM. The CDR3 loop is CASSPQGARNQPQHF. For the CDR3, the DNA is TGTGCCAGCAGTCCCCAGGGGGCTCGCAATCAGCCCCAGCATTTT.

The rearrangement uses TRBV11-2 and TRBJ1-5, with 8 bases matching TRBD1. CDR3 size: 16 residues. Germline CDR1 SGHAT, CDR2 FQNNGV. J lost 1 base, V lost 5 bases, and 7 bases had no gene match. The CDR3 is CASSPLTGVSNQPQHF. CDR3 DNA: TGTGCCAGCAGCCCCCTGACAGGGGTGAGCAATCAGCCCCAGCATTTT. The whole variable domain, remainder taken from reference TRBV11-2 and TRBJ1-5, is EAGVAQSPRYKIIEKRQSVAFWCNPISGHATLYWYQQILGQGPKLLIQFQNNGVVDDSQLPKDRFSAERLKGVDSTLKIQPAKLEDSAVYLCASSPLTGVSNQPQHFGDGTRLSIL.

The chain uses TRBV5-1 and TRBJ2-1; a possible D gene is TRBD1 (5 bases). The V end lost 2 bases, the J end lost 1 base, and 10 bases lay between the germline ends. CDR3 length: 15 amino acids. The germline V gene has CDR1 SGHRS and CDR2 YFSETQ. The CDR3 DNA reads TGCGCCAGCAGCTTTAGGCAGGGTTCCTACAATGAGCAGTTCTTC. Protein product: CASSFRQGSYNEQFF.

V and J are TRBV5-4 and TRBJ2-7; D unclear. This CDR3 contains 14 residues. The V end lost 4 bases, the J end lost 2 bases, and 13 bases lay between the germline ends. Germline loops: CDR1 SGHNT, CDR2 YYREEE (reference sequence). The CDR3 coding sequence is TGTGCCAGCAGCCATGGGCAGGCCGCCTACGAGCAGTACTTC. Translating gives CASSHGQAAYEQYF.

CDR3 protein: CATTSGSCEQYF. CDR3 nucleotide sequence: TGCGCCACGACTAGCGGGAGCTGCGAGCAGTACTTC. V and J are TRBV10-2 and TRBJ2-7; 12 bases align to TRBD2. The CDR3 spans 12 residues. With 10 bases clipped from V and 6 bases from J, the junction kept 4 bases outside the gene matches. Germline loops: CDR1 WSHSY, CDR2 SAAADI.

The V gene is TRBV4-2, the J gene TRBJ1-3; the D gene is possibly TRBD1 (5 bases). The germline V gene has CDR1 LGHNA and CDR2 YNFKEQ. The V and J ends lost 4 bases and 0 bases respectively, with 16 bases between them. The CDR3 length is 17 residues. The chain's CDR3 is CASSLGGWGSSGNTIYF. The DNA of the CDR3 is TGTGCCAGCAGCCTTGGAGGGTGGGGGAGCTCTGGAAACACCATATATTTT.

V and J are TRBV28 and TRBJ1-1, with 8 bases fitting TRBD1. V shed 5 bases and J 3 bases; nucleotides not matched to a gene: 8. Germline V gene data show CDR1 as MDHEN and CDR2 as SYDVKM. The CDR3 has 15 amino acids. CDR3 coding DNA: TGTGCCAGCAGTACCTTGACAGGGGCGCACACTGAAGCTTTCTTT. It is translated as CASSTLTGAHTEAFF.

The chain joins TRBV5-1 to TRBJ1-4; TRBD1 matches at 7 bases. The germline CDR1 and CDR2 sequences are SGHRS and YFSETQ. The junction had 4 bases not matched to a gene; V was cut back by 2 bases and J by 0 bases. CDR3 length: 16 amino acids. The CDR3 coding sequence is TGCGCCAGCAGCTTTAGCCAGGGGGCAACTAATGAAAAACTGTTTTTT. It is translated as CASSFSQGATNEKLFF.

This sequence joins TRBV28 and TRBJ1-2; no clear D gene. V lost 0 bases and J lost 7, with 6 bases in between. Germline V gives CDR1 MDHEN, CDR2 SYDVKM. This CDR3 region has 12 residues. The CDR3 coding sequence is TGTGCCAGCAGTTTATGGAGGGTTGGCTACACCTTC. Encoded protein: CASSLWRVGYTF.

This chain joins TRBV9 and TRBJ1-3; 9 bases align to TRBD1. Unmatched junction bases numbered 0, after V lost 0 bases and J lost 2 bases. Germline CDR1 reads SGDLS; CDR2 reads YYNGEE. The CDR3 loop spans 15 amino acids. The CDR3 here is CASSVGTGAGNTIYF. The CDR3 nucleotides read TGTGCCAGCAGCGTAGGGACAGGGGCTGGAAACACCATATATTTT.